The clone carrying this T cell receptor beta chain came up a few times. Clones were sequenced by immunoSEQ multiplex PCR, and TCRdb holds only the in-frame ones, with some missing. The sample yields some 1.1 million clones, about 80% seen once. The sample is drawn from a study of shared clonotypes between healthy human individuals. Sequenced input: memory CD4+ T cells from PBMCs. Subset of the sample: CD45RA-negative fraction. The clonotype originates from a man aged 18 to 29 in good health. Some clones in this sample may be carry-over from other donors' samples.

For the CDR3, the DNA is TGTGCCAGCAGCCAAATCCTCCCGACAGTTTCGGGGGAAAAACTGTTTTTT. Its protein product is CASSQILPTVSGEKLFF. The V call is TRBV7-8, the J call TRBJ1-4; possibly TRBD1 for D (5 bases). The CDR3 runs 17 residues. The germline gives CDR1 SGHVS, CDR2 FQNEAQ. The V end lost 5 bases, the J end lost 8 bases, and 24 bases lay between the germline ends.